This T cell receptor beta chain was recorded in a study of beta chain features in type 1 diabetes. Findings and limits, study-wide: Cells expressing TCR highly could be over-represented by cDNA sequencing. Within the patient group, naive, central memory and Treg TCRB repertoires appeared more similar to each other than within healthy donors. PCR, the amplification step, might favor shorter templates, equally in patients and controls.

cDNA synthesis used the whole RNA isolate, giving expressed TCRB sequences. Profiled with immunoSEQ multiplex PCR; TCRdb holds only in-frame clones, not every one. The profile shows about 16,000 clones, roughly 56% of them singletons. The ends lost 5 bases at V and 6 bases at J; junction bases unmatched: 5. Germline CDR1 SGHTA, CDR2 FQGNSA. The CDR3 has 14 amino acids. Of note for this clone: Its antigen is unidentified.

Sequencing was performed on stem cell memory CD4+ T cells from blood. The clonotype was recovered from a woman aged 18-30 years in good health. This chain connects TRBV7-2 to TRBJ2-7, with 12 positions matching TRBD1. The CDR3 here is CASSPGTGGREQYF. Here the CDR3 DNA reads TGTGCCAGCAGCCCCGGGACAGGGGGCCGCGAGCAGTACTTC.